A selection of T cell receptor beta chains follows, all from one sample in a study of naive and memory T cell subsets. Using its own MiXCR run on the UMI-ligation and nested PCR reads, TCRdb lists one record per CDR3 protein. This repertoire shows about 37,000 distinct CDR3 sequences, roughly 11% found once; its top ten account for 3.9%. Sequences were derived from skin, sampled from a tuberculin skin test site. The receptor source for this set is an adult in good health. The CDR3 runs from the conserved cysteine through the conserved F or W. The D gene is left open where the match is weak. Only part of the rows carry a size: once, few, many, or a class if the clone is expanded.

TRBJ2-7 TRBV14 TRBD1 . TGTGCCAGCAGCCGTTCAGGGGGCTCCTACGAGCAGTACTTC CASSRSGGSYEQYF
TRBJ1-3 TRBV12-3/TRBV12-4 . many TGTGCCAGCAGTCTCATCGGGCGGAGCTCTGGAAACACCATATATTTT CASSLIGRSSGNTIYF
TRBJ2-1 TRBV4-2 TRBD2 few TGTGCCAGCAGCCCGGGGGGGCTAGCGGGGGCAAGCTCCTACAATGAGCAGTTCTTC CASSPGGLAGASSYNEQFF
TRBJ1-2 TRBV12-3/TRBV12-4 . many TGTGCCAGCAGTCCCCCAGGAGGGCATGGCTACACCTTC CASSPPGGHGYTF
TRBJ1-1 TRBV7-3 . . TGTGCCAGCAGCAACCATACGAACACTGAAGCTTTCTTT CASSNHTNTEAFF
TRBJ1-1 TRBV29-1 TRBD1 . TGCAGCGTACAGGGGGCGATGAACACTGAAGCTTTCTTT CSVQGAMNTEAFF
TRBJ2-2 TRBV7-2 . few TGTGCCAGCAGCTTAGAATGCCCCGGGGAGCTGTTTTTT CASSLECPGELFF
TRBJ2-1 TRBV20-1 . many TGCAGTGCTCCGGGACTCTGGGGGGATGAGCAGTTCTTC CSAPGLWGDEQFF
TRBJ1-1 TRBV2 TRBD1 few TGTGCCAGCAGTCGGGACAGGGACACTGAAGCTTTCTTT CASSRDRDTEAFF
TRBJ2-2 TRBV6-6 . . TGTGCCAGCAGTACCCAAGCGACCGGGGAGCTGTTTTTT CASSTQATGELFF
TRBJ2-7 TRBV7-9 . many TGTGCCAGCAGATCCTCAGGGCGCCGCGAGCAGTACTTC CASRSSGRREQYF
TRBJ1-4 TRBV5-5 . . TGTGCCAGCAGCTTTACCGGGACATATGCAACTAATGAAAAACTGTTTTTT CASSFTGTYATNEKLFF
TRBJ1-2 TRBV3-1 . many TGTGCCAGCAGCCAGCTCGTTTTCAGGGACTATGGCTACACCTTC CASSQLVFRDYGYTF
TRBJ2-3 TRBV29-1 . . TGCAGCGTTGGGTCGCAAAACGCAGATACGCAGTATTTT CSVGSQNADTQYF
TRBJ2-1 TRBV20-1 TRBD2 few TGCAGTGCTTTCGGACTAGCGGGAGGTAATGAGCAGTTCTTC CSAFGLAGGNEQFF
TRBJ2-3 TRBV5-1 TRBD2 few TGCGCCAGCAGCTTGGTACCTAGCGGTTCAGATACGCAGTATTTT CASSLVPSGSDTQYF
TRBJ2-3 TRBV20-1 . medium-sized TGCAGTGCTAGCGTGTATACGCAGTATTTT CSASVYTQYF
TRBJ1-1 TRBV9 . few TGTGCCAGCAGCGTAGGACAGATGACTGAAGCTTTCTTT CASSVGQMTEAFF
TRBJ2-2 TRBV10-3 . many TGTGCCATCAGTGGGCAGTGGGGGACCGGGGAGCTGTTTTTT CAISGQWGTGELFF
TRBJ2-3 TRBV19 TRBD2 many TGTGCCAGTAGTCTACCCGGCACAGCGGGGATCACAGATACGCAGTATTTT CASSLPGTAGITDTQYF
TRBJ1-5 TRBV2 TRBD1 many TGTGCCAGCAGTGATAGGACAGGGCATCAGCCCCAGCATTTT CASSDRTGHQPQHF
TRBJ2-5 TRBV29-1 TRBD2 many TGCAGCGTGCCTAGCGGGGGGGACCAAGAGACCCAGTACTTC CSVPSGGDQETQYF
TRBJ1-1 TRBV5-5 . few TGTGCCAGCAGCTTGGGATTCGAGACAGCCCGTGGAGCTTTCTTT CASSLGFETARGAFF
TRBJ2-7 TRBV7-8 . many TGTGCCAGCAGCGGCACCGGGACGCCGAACTACGAGCAGTACTTC CASSGTGTPNYEQYF
TRBJ2-2 TRBV9 TRBD2 few TGTGCCAGCAGCGAGAGGGACTACCAGAACACCGGGGAGCTGTTTTTT CASSERDYQNTGELFF
TRBJ1-1 TRBV20-1 TRBD1 many TGCAGTGCTAGACCCGCCGGGACAGGGGGACCTGAAGCTTTCTTT CSARPAGTGGPEAFF
TRBJ1-1 TRBV20-1 TRBD1 many TGCAGTGCCATGGCACAGGGGGTCTTCACTGAAGCTTTCTTT CSAMAQGVFTEAFF
TRBJ1-2 TRBV24-1 . few TGTGCCACCAGTGACCAGGGTGAAAACTATGGCTACACCTTC CATSDQGENYGYTF
TRBJ2-6 TRBV10-2 . many TGCGCCAGCACCTCTGGGGCCTCTGGGGCCAACGTCCTGACTTTC CASTSGASGANVLTF
TRBJ1-4 TRBV6-2/TRBV6-3 TRBD1 . TGTGCCGGCATCGGGGGACAGGGGGCGAGGAACGAAAAACTGTTTTTT CAGIGGQGARNEKLFF
TRBJ1-1 TRBV9 . medium-sized TGTGCCAGCAGCCCAGGTGGTCTTAACACTGAAGCTTTCTTT CASSPGGLNTEAFF
TRBJ2-2 TRBV30 . . TGTGCCTGGTGTCGAGGGTACGGACCGGGGACCGGGGAGCTGTTTTTT CAWCRGYGPGTGELFF
TRBJ1-2 TRBV27 TRBD1 . TGTGCCAGCAGTATTGGACAGGGGGCATACGGCGACACCTTC CASSIGQGAYGDTF
TRBJ2-1 TRBV7-8 TRBD2 many TGTGCCAGCAGCGGGACTAGCGGGAGAACGGGTGAGCAGTTCTTC CASSGTSGRTGEQFF
TRBJ1-5 TRBV6-1 . few TGTGCCAGCAGTGAAGAGGGGCGGGGGGGAGCTCAGCCCCAGCATTTT CASSEEGRGGAQPQHF
TRBJ2-3 TRBV5-1 TRBD2 many TGCGCCAGCAGCCGAGCGGGAGCTAGCACAGATACGCAGTATTTT CASSRAGASTDTQYF
TRBJ1-5 TRBV11-2 TRBD1 . TGTGCCAGCAGCTCGGACAGGCTAAATCAGCCCCAGCATTTT CASSSDRLNQPQHF
TRBJ2-1 TRBV29-1 . many TGCAGCGTTACCCTTAGATCCCAGAACTACAATGAGCAGTTCTTC CSVTLRSQNYNEQFF
TRBJ2-3 TRBV29-1 TRBD1 many TGCAGCGTGGACAGGAGAACAGATACGCAGTATTTT CSVDRRTDTQYF
TRBJ2-5 TRBV7-2 . . TGTGCCAGCAGCCCGGGATATGTTAAGACCCAGTACTTC CASSPGYVKTQYF
TRBJ2-1 TRBV7-8 . many TGTGCCAGCAGCTCCGCCCCGGGCAGTGAGCAGTTCTTC CASSSAPGSEQFF
TRBJ1-1 TRBV20-1 . few TGCAGTGCTAGGGGCGTCTCGACTGAAGCTTTCTTT CSARGVSTEAFF
TRBJ2-1 TRBV29-1 . many TGCAGCGGCAAAGAACTCTACAATGAGCAGTTCTTC CSGKELYNEQFF
TRBJ2-7 TRBV28 TRBD1 few TGTGCCAGCAGTGGAGCCGGGACAGGGTCCTACGAGCAGTACTTC CASSGAGTGSYEQYF
TRBJ2-1 TRBV13 TRBD2 . TGTGCCAGCAGACTAGCGGGAGGCTTTGAGCAGTTCTTC CASRLAGGFEQFF
TRBJ2-2 TRBV7-9 . many TGTGCCAGCAGCCCGGGAATAAACACCGGGGAGCTGTTTTTT CASSPGINTGELFF
TRBJ2-3 TRBV7-2 . many TGTGCCAGCACTCGCCGGCTAAGCACAGATACGCAGTATTTT CASTRRLSTDTQYF
TRBJ1-1 TRBV6-5 . once TGTGCCAGCATGACGGGTTTAGGGGGTAACACTGAAGCTTTCTTT CASMTGLGGNTEAFF
TRBJ1-6 TRBV6-5 . . TGTGCCAGCAGCAGGGACGATAATTCACCCCTCCACTTT CASSRDDNSPLHF
TRBJ2-1 TRBV4-2 . many TGTGCCAGCAGCCCCGTGGGTAATGAGCAGTTCTTC CASSPVGNEQFF
TRBJ2-5 TRBV20-1 TRBD2 many TGCAGTGCTATCGGGACTAGCGGGTTGGAGGGAGAGACCCAGTACTTC CSAIGTSGLEGETQYF
TRBJ1-1 TRBV18 . many TGTGCCAGCTCACCTATGAACACTGAAGCTTTCTTT CASSPMNTEAFF
TRBJ2-3 TRBV7-3 TRBD1 few TGTGCCAGCAGTCAAACAGACTACAGGGGAAGCACAGATACGCAGTATTTT CASSQTDYRGSTDTQYF
TRBJ2-1 TRBV11-1 . many TGTGCCAGCAGCTCGGCCTCCCACTTGGAGCAGTTCTTC CASSSASHLEQFF
TRBJ2-7 TRBV28 . . TGTGCCAGCAGGGCAGCCTCCCCCTCTCCCGAGCAGTACTTC CASRAASPSPEQYF
TRBJ2-7 TRBV13 . . TGTGCCAGCAGCTTAGGGCCTAGAGTCCTCTCCGAGCAGTACTTC CASSLGPRVLSEQYF
TRBJ2-2 TRBV12-3/TRBV12-4 TRBD1 many TGTGCCAGCAGGCCCGGGACAGCATACGACACCGGGGAGCTGTTTTTT CASRPGTAYDTGELFF
TRBJ2-7 TRBV11-2 TRBD1 . TGTGCCAGCAGCCCAGGACAGGGGCTCTACGAGCAGTACTTC CASSPGQGLYEQYF
TRBJ1-2 TRBV10-3 . many TGTGCCATCAGTGGGGGAGAATGGTATGGCTACACCTTC CAISGGEWYGYTF